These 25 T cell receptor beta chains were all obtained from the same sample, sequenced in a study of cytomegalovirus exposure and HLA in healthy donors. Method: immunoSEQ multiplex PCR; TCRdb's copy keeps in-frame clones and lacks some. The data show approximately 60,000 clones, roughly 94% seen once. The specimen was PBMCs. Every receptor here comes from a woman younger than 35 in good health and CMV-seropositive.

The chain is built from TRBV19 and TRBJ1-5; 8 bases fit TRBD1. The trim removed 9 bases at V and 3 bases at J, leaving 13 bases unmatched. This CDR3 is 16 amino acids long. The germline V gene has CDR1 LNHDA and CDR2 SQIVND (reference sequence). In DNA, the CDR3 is TGTGCCAGCTCAAGTCCGGGACAGGCAAACAATCAGCCCCAGCATTTT. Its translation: CASSSPGQANNQPQHF.

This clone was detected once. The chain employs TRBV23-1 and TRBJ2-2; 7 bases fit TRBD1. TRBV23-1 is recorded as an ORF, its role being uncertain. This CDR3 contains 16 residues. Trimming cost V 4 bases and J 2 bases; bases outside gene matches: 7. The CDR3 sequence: CASSPDRDCNTGELFF. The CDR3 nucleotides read TGCGCCAGCAGTCCCGACAGGGATTGTAACACCGGGGAGCTGTTTTTT.

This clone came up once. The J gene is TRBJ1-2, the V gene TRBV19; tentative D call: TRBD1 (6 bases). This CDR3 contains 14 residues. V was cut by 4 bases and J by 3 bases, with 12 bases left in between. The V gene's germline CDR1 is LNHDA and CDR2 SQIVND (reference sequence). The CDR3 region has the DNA TGTGCCAGTAGTACGTTGGGACAAGACTATGGCTACACCTTC. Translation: CASSTLGQDYGYTF.

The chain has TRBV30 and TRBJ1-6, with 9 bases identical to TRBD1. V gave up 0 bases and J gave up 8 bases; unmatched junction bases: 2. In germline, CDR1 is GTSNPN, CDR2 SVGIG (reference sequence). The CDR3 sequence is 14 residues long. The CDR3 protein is CAWSVWDRDSPLHF. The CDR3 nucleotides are TGTGCCTGGAGTGTATGGGACAGGGATTCACCCCTCCACTTT.

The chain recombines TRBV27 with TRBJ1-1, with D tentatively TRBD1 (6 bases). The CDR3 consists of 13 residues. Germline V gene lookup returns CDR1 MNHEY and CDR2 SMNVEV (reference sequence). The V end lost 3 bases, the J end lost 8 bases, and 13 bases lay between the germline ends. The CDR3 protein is CASSFGTFGEAFF. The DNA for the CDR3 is TGTGCCAGCAGTTTTGGGACATTTGGGGAAGCTTTCTTT.

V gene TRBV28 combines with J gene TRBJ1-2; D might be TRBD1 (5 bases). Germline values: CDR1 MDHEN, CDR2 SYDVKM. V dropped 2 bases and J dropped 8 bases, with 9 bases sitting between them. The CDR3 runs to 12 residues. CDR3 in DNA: TGTGCCAGCAGTTTAATGCGGACAGGCTACACCTTC. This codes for CASSLMRTGYTF.

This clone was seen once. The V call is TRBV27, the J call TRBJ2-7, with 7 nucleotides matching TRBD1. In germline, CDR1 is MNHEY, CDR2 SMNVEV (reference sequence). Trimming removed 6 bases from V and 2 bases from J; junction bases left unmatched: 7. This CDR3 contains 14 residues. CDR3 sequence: CASRNRGSTYEQYF. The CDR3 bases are TGTGCCAGCAGGAACAGGGGAAGTACCTACGAGCAGTACTTC.

The CDR3 DNA follows: TGTGCCAGCAGCGCGGACAGTGACTATGGCTACACCTTC. Amino acid sequence: CASSADSDYGYTF. The V call is TRBV2, the J call TRBJ1-2; D may be TRBD1 (6 bases). This CDR3 comprises 13 residues. From germline, CDR1 is SNHLY and CDR2 FYNNEI. Trimming shortened V by 6 bases and J by 3 bases, and 11 bases separated the two germline ends.

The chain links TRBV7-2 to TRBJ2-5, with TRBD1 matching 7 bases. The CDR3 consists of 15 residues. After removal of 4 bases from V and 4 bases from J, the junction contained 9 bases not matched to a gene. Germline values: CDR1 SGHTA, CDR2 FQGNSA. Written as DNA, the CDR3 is TGTGCCAGCAGCTCTTCGGGACAGTTGCCAGAGACCCAGTACTTC. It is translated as CASSSSGQLPETQYF.

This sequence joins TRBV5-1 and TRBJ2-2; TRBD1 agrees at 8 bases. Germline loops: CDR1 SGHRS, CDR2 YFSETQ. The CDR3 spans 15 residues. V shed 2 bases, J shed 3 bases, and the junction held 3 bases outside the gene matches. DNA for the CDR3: TGCGCCAGCAGCTTTTCAGGGGGCGACACCGGGGAGCTGTTTTTT. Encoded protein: CASSFSGGDTGELFF.

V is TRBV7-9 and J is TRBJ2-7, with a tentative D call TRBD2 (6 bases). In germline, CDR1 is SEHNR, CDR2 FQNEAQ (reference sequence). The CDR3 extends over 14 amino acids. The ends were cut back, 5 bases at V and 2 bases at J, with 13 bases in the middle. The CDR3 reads CASSPPGLTYEQYF. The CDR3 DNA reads TGTGCCAGCAGCCCTCCGGGACTTACCTACGAGCAGTACTTC. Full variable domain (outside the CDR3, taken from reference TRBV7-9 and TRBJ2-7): DTGVSQNPRHKITKRGQNVTFRCDPISEHNRLYWYRQTLGQGPEFLTYFQNEAQLEKSRLLSDRFSAERPKGSFSTLEIQRTEQGDSAMYLCASSPPGLTYEQYFGPGTRLTVT.

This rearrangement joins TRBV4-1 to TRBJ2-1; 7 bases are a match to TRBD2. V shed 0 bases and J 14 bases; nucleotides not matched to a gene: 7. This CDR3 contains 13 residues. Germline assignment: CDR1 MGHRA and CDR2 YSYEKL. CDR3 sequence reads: CASSQDRSGTEFF. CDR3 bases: TGCGCCAGCAGCCAAGATAGGAGCGGGACTGAGTTCTTC.

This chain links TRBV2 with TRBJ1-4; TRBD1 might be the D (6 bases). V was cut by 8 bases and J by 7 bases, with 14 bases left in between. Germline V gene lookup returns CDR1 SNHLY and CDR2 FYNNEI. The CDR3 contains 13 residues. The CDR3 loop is CASFPGQAEKLFF. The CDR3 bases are TGTGCCAGCTTCCCGGGACAAGCTGAAAAACTGTTTTTT.

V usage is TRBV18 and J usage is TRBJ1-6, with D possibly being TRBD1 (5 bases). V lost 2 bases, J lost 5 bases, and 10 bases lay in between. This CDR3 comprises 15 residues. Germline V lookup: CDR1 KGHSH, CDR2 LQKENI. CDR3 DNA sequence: TGTGCCAGCTCACCAAGAATACAGGATAATTCACCCCTCCACTTT. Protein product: CASSPRIQDNSPLHF.

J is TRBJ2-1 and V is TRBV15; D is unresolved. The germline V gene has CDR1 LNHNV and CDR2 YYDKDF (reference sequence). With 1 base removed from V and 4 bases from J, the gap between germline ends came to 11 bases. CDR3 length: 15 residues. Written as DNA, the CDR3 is TGTGCCACCAGCAGAGTTGGCGTACAGTACAATGAGCAGTTCTTC. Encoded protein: CATSRVGVQYNEQFF.

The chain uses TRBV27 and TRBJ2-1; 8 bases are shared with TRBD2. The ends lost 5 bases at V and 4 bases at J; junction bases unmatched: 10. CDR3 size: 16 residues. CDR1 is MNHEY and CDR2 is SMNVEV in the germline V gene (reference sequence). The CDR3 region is CASSPRYAGGYNEQFF. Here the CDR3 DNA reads TGTGCCAGCAGTCCCCGCTATGCGGGGGGTTACAATGAGCAGTTCTTC.

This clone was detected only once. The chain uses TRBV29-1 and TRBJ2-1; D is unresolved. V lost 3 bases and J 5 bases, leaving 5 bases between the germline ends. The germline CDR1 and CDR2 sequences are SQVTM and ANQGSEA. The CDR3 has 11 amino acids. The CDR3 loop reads CSVDANNEQFF. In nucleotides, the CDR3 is TGCAGCGTTGACGCGAACAATGAGCAGTTCTTC.

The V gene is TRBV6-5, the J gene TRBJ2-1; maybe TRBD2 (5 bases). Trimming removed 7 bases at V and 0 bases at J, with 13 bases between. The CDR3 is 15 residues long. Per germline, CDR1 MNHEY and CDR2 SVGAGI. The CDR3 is CASTDSPSSYNEQFF. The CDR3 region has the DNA TGTGCCAGCACGGACTCACCCAGCTCCTACAATGAGCAGTTCTTC.

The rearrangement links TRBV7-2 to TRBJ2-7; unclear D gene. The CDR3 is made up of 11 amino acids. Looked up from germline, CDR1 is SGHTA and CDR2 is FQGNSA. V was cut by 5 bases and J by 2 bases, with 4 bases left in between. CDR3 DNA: TGTGCCAGCAGCGCGGCCTACGAGCAGTACTTC. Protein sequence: CASSAAYEQYF.

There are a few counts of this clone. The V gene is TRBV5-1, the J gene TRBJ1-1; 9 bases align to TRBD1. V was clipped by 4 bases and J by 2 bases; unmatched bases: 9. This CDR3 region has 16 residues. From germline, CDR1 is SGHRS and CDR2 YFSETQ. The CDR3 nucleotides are TGCGCCAGCAGCCCCCTTCGACAGGGGGGAAACACTGAAGCTTTCTTT. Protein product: CASSPLRQGGNTEAFF.

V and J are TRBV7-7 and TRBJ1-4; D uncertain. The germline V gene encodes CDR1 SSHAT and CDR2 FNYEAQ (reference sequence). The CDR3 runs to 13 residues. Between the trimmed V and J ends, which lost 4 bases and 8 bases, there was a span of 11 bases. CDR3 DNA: TGTGCCAGCAGCTCCCAACCGGGGGAAAAACTGTTTTTT. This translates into CASSSQPGEKLFF.

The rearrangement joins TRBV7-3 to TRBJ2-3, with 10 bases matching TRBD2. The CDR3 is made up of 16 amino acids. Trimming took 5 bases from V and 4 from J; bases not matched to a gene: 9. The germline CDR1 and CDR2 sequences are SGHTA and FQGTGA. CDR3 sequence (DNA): TGTGCCAGCAGCGAATCAGCGGGGGGGCGGTCAGATACGCAGTATTTT. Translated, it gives CASSESAGGRSDTQYF.

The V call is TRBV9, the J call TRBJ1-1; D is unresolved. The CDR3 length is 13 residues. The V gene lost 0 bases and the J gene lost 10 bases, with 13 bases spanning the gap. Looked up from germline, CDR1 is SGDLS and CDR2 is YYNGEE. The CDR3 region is CASSVVAPGGAFF. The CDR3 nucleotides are TGTGCCAGCAGCGTAGTGGCTCCGGGAGGAGCTTTCTTT.

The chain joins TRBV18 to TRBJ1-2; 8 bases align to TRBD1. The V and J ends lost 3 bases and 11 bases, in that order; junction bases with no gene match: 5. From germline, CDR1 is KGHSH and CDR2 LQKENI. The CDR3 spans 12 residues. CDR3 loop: CASSPGQGSYTF. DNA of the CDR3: TGTGCCAGCTCACCCGGACAGGGATCTTACACCTTC.

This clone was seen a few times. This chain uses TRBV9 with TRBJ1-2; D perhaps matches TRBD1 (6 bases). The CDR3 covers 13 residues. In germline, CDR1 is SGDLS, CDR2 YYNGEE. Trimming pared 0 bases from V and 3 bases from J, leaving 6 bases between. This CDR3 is CASSVGQDYGYTF. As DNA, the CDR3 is TGTGCCAGCAGCGTAGGACAGGACTATGGCTACACCTTC.